This T cell receptor delta chain was captured in a study of Vδ1+ human thymocytes. General study findings and limits: Thymic TRG and TRD repertoires appeared highly polyclonal, with Gaussian CDR3 length distributions. Unlike peripheral blood Vdelta1+ controls, thymic delta-chain sequences included 15% to 25% Vdelta2 and few Vdelta3.

Sequences come from RNA converted to cDNA by reverse transcription. The CDR3 regions were amplified by multiplex PCR from V-gene primers to a constant-region primer. TCRdb reanalyzed the multiplex PCR reads using CATT. This table has roughly 55,000 delta-chain clones, 15% appearing once. Germline V gene lookup returns CDR1 TSWWSYY and CDR2 QGS. The CDR3 totals 18 residues. Unmatched junction bases numbered 7, after V lost 1 base and J lost 0 bases. Turning to this clone: What it recognizes is unknown.

The sequenced sample was Vdelta1+ gamma-delta thymocytes from the thymus. This sample's subset: FACS-sorted CD3+ TCRalphabeta- TCRVdelta1+ TCRVdelta2- thymocytes. The J gene is TRDJ1, the V gene TRDV1; 11 nucleotides agree with TRDD3. This clonotype was obtained from a boy in the first two years of life who had congenital heart surgery. The CDR3 nucleotides are TGTGCTCTTGGGGAACCCTCCTGGGGGATACCGAACACCGATAAACTCATCTTT. Its translation: CALGEPSWGIPNTDKLIF.